The 29 T cell receptor beta chains listed next were all sequenced from one sample in a study of T cells in Graves' hyperthyroidism and ophthalmopathy. Researchers took RNA transcripts and amplified the TCR beta CDR3 regions from them. The TCR CDR3 was amplified in a first-round RT-PCR using the HTBI primer set. MiXCR, applied by TCRdb to the multiplex PCR reads, yields one record per CDR3 protein. This table has approximately 420,000 distinct CDR3 sequences, approximately 14% appearing once. Sequences were obtained from blood. The receptors shown here come from a young woman with Graves' hyperthyroidism.

This clonotype was observed a handful of times. The chain couples TRBV7-2 to TRBJ2-3, with D possibly being TRBD2 (5 bases). The V end lost 7 bases, the J end lost 1 base, and 6 bases lay between the germline ends. In germline, CDR1 is SGHTA, CDR2 FQGNSA. The CDR3 has 12 amino acids. The CDR3 reads CASKRGTDTQYF. In nucleotides, the CDR3 is TGTGCCAGCAAGAGGGGCACAGATACGCAGTATTTT.

The table lists this clonotype with many counts. The rearrangement joins TRBV6-1 to TRBJ1-6; 8 nucleotides align to TRBD1. Germline values: CDR1 MNHNS, CDR2 SASEGT. The V gene end was trimmed by 5 bases and the J gene end by 10 bases; junction bases not matched to a gene: 7. The CDR3 covers 14 residues. This CDR3 reads CASSRTGKGSPLHF. The CDR3 DNA sequence: TGTGCCAGCAGTCGGACAGGGAAAGGGTCACCCCTCCACTTT.

Ten or more counts support this clonotype. The chain links TRBV20-1 to TRBJ1-2, with 10 bases identical to TRBD1. V trimming: 1 base; J trimming: 4 bases; junction bases outside the gene matches: 9. Germline loops: CDR1 DFQATT, CDR2 SNEGSKA (reference sequence). The CDR3 is made up of 16 amino acids. DNA for the CDR3: TGCAGTGCTAGAGGTGGGGGACAGGGGTTGATCTATGGCTACACCTTC. Encoded protein: CSARGGGQGLIYGYTF.

A word on this clonotype: Sequence at one end of the junction differs from germline and may be a read error. V usage is TRBV2 and J usage is TRBJ2-3, with 10 bases fitting TRBD2. The CDR3 is 15 residues long. Germline loops: CDR1 SNHLY, CDR2 FYNNEI. CDR3 sequence reads: CASSESGRAGDTRYF. The DNA of the CDR3 is TGTGCCAGCAGTGAAAGCGGGAGGGCCGGAGATACGCGGTATTTT.

This clonotype was observed at least ten times. The DNA of the CDR3 is TGCGCCAGCAGCTTGGAAGGGGGGTCCGAGACCCAGTACTTC. Its translation is CASSLEGGSETQYF. This rearrangement joins TRBV5-1 to TRBJ2-5; the D call may be TRBD1 or TRBD2 (6 bases each). Germline CDR1 and CDR2: SGHRS and YFSETQ. V was shortened by 0 bases and J by 5 bases, with 11 bases between the two germline ends. This CDR3 region has 14 residues.

The chain joins TRBV6-5 to TRBJ2-6; the match to TRBD2 covers 13 bases. The CDR3 extends over 20 amino acids. Trimming cost V 4 bases and J 0 bases; bases outside gene matches: 9. CDR1 MNHEY and CDR2 SVGAGI come from the germline V gene. In DNA, the CDR3 is TGTGCCAGCAGTTTCTATCCCGGACTAGCGGGAGACTCTGGGGCCAACGTCCTGACTTTC. This sequence encodes CASSFYPGLAGDSGANVLTF.

This clonotype was recorded many times. The rearrangement joins TRBV6-1 to TRBJ1-1, with no clear D. The CDR3 is 14 amino acids. The V end lost 3 bases, the J end lost 5 bases, and 13 bases lay between the germline ends. Germline V lookup: CDR1 MNHNS, CDR2 SASEGT. Written as DNA, the CDR3 is TGTGCCAGCAGTGATGGATGGGCGGGGACTGAAGCTTTCTTT. It codes for CASSDGWAGTEAFF.

This rearrangement joins TRBV9 to TRBJ2-7, with TRBD1 matching 9 bases. The CDR3 runs 15 residues. Germline CDR1 reads SGDLS; CDR2 reads YYNGEE. V shed 4 bases and J 4 bases; nucleotides not matched to a gene: 9. The CDR3: CASSPGQGSVYEQYF. CDR3 in DNA: TGTGCCAGCAGCCCCGGACAGGGGAGTGTTTACGAGCAGTACTTC.

This clonotype was seen ten or more times. This chain links TRBV20-1 with TRBJ1-1; a weak D match, TRBD1 (5 bases). Trimming removed 0 bases from V and 1 base from J, with 9 bases in between. In germline, CDR1 is DFQATT, CDR2 SNEGSKA (reference sequence). This CDR3 contains 14 residues. In DNA form, the CDR3 reads TGCAGTGCTAGAGATCTGACAGCGAACACTGAAGCTTTCTTT. Translation gives CSARDLTANTEAFF.

This clonotype was counted between two and nine times. The genes are TRBV6-1 and TRBJ2-7; 7 nucleotides line up with TRBD1. In germline, CDR1 is MNHNS, CDR2 SASEGT. J lost 3 bases, V lost 4 bases, and 6 bases had no gene match. The CDR3 is made up of 14 amino acids. The CDR3, as DNA: TGTGCCAGCAGTGTAACCGGGACAGACTACGAGCAGTACTTC. Its protein is CASSVTGTDYEQYF.

As for this clonotype: The junction does not match germline at one end; this may be a read error. The chain links TRBV11-2 to TRBJ1-1; D not certain. CDR3 length equals 14 residues. The germline gives CDR1 SGHAT, CDR2 FQNNGV. This CDR3 reads CASSVEALAAEAFF. The CDR3 coding sequence is TGTGCCAGCAGCGTAGAGGCTTTGGCTGCTGAAGCTTTCTTT.

Ten or more counts support this clonotype. The chain couples TRBV11-3 to TRBJ1-1; D is unresolved. In germline, CDR1 is SGHNT, CDR2 YENEEA. The ends were cut back, 6 bases at V and 4 bases at J, with 12 bases in the middle. The CDR3 runs to 13 residues. In nucleotides, the CDR3 is TGTGCCAGCAGTCGGTTCGGCGGCACTGAAGCTTTCTTT. As protein: CASSRFGGTEAFF.

This clonotype has ten or more counts. The chain employs TRBV6-5 and TRBJ2-3; TRBD2 matches 7 bases. CDR3 size: 14 residues. Losses at the gene ends were 2 bases for V and 3 bases for J; bases not matched to a gene: 2. Germline V gene data show CDR1 as MNHEY and CDR2 as SVGAGI. The DNA of the CDR3 is TGTGCCAGCAGTTACCGACTAGCAACAGATACGCAGTATTTT. Encoded protein: CASSYRLATDTQYF.

The chain links TRBV7-6 to TRBJ2-1; 15 bases fit TRBD2. The germline V gene has CDR1 SGHVS and CDR2 FNYEAQ. The CDR3 covers 18 residues. The junction had 9 bases not matched to a gene; V was cut back by 5 bases and J by 4 bases. The CDR3 loop is CASSLRTSGRASYNEQFF. In DNA form, the CDR3 reads TGTGCCAGCAGCCTACGGACTAGCGGGAGGGCTTCGTACAATGAGCAGTTCTTC.

A few counts support this clonotype. The J gene is TRBJ2-3, the V gene TRBV6-1; TRBD1 or TRBD2 may be the D gene (5 bases each). The CDR3 contains 12 residues. Trimming pared 6 bases from V and 6 bases from J, leaving 10 bases between. The germline gives CDR1 MNHNS, CDR2 SASEGT. In DNA, the CDR3 is TGTGCCAGCAGCCACGAGGGGGATACGCAGTATTTT. Translation gives CASSHEGDTQYF.

This clonotype was counted at least ten times. V is TRBV30 and J is TRBJ1-4, with a tentative D call TRBD1 (6 bases). The V end lost 3 bases, the J end lost 5 bases, and 16 bases lay between the germline ends. The CDR3 covers 15 residues. In germline, CDR1 is GTSNPN, CDR2 SVGIG (reference sequence). The CDR3 DNA follows: TGTGCCTGGAGAACCGGACAGCCTGGAAATGAAAAACTGTTTTTT. Amino acid sequence: CAWRTGQPGNEKLFF.

The genes are TRBV5-1 and TRBJ2-5, with D possibly being TRBD2 (6 bases). CDR3 size: 14 residues. Germline V gene lookup returns CDR1 SGHRS and CDR2 YFSETQ. Trimming took off 5 bases at V and 5 bases at J, with 16 bases between the two ends. DNA of the CDR3: TGCGCCAGCAGATATGATATCGGGAGTGAGACCCAGTACTTC. Translated, it gives CASRYDIGSETQYF.

This clonotype was seen a handful of times. The chain combines TRBV20-1 with TRBJ2-7, with D perhaps TRBD1 (5 bases). This CDR3 contains 11 residues. V lost 6 bases to trimming and J lost 9 bases, with 15 bases between them. Germline values: CDR1 DFQATT, CDR2 SNEGSKA (reference sequence). CDR3 in amino acids: CSALQGLRQYF. DNA for the CDR3: TGCAGTGCCCTTCAGGGATTGCGGCAGTACTTC.

The table lists this clonotype with many counts. The chain couples TRBV12-3 or TRBV12-4 to TRBJ1-2; no definite D call. The CDR3 extends over 13 amino acids. Trimming took off 6 bases at V and 8 bases at J, with 16 bases between the two ends. The CDR3 region is CASRKKGSWGYTF. Here the CDR3 DNA reads TGTGCCAGCAGAAAAAAAGGTTCATGGGGCTACACCTTC.

In its sample, this clonotype was seen many times. The chain employs TRBV28 and TRBJ2-3, with 7 bases fitting TRBD2. Looked up from germline, CDR1 is MDHEN and CDR2 is SYDVKM. V was pared by 4 bases and J by 1 base, with 5 bases of the junction left unmatched. The CDR3 covers 15 residues. The CDR3 DNA follows: TGTGCCAGCAGTTACCAGGGAGGGGGCACAGATACGCAGTATTTT. Its translation is CASSYQGGGTDTQYF.

This clonotype showed up many times. The rearrangement links TRBV6-5 to TRBJ2-7; D might be TRBD2 (6 bases). Germline CDR1 is MNHEY and CDR2 is SVGAGI. The CDR3 extends over 15 amino acids. V was trimmed by 0 bases and J by 4 bases, leaving 13 bases between them. CDR3 sequence reads: CASSYSPTSMYEQYF. CDR3 bases: TGTGCCAGCAGTTACTCCCCGACTAGTATGTACGAGCAGTACTTC.

This clonotype occurred many times. The chain couples TRBV5-8 to TRBJ1-2; D perhaps matches TRBD1 (6 bases). Germline V gives CDR1 SGHTS, CDR2 YDEGEE. Between the trimmed V and J ends, which lost 4 bases and 2 bases, there was a span of 18 bases. This CDR3 is built from 16 residues. For the CDR3, the DNA is TGTGCCAGCAGCCATAGCGTGGGACAAGCGAACTATGGCTACACCTTC. Its translation: CASSHSVGQANYGYTF.

This clonotype occurred a few times. The chain combines TRBV6-1 with TRBJ2-1; 8 bases map to TRBD2. This CDR3 spans 15 amino acids. Germline CDR1 is MNHNS and CDR2 is SASEGT. With 8 bases clipped from V and 4 bases from J, the junction kept 10 bases outside the gene matches. The chain's CDR3 is CASGEAGVSYNEQFF. The CDR3 DNA sequence: TGTGCCAGCGGAGAAGCGGGAGTCTCTTACAATGAGCAGTTCTTC.

Many counts were recorded for this clonotype. The rearrangement joins TRBV12-3 or TRBV12-4 to TRBJ2-7, with no clear D. The ends were cut back, 5 bases at V and 7 bases at J, with 18 bases in the middle. This CDR3 region has 14 residues. CDR3 in amino acids: CASSGRHTLREQYF. CDR3 DNA sequence: TGTGCCAGCAGTGGCAGGCATACTTTGAGGGAGCAGTACTTC.

This clonotype has at least ten counts. The V and J genes are TRBV12-3 or TRBV12-4 and TRBJ1-2; D ambiguous. This CDR3 has 11 residues. Trimming removed 7 bases at V and 1 base at J, with 4 bases between. CDR3 DNA sequence: TGTGCCAGCACACTTAACTATGGCTACACCTTC. It specifies CASTLNYGYTF.

The chain recombines TRBV12-3 or TRBV12-4 with TRBJ2-2; TRBD2 matches at 7 bases. J lost 1 base, V lost 4 bases, and 3 bases had no gene match. There are 15 residues in the CDR3. CDR3 sequence (DNA): TGTGCCAGCAGTTGGGGGGGTTTGAACACCGGGGAGCTGTTTTTT. The encoded protein is CASSWGGLNTGELFF.

This clonotype was seen at least ten times. The rearrangement joins TRBV3-1 to TRBJ2-3; 9 bases are a match to TRBD2. Unmatched junction bases numbered 8, after V lost 5 bases and J lost 2 bases. Germline-derived CDR1 and CDR2 are LGHDT and YNNKEL (reference sequence). CDR3 size: 16 residues. In DNA form, the CDR3 reads TGTGCCAGCAGCAAGAGACTAGCGGCCCTCACAGATACGCAGTATTTT. Translation: CASSKRLAALTDTQYF.

For the CDR3, the DNA is TGCAGTGCTAGTGGAAGCCAAACAGGCTACGAGCAGTACTTC. Translated: CSASGSQTGYEQYF. V usage is TRBV20-1 and J usage is TRBJ2-7; maybe TRBD1 (5 bases). Trimming took off 3 bases at V and 3 bases at J, with 15 bases between the two ends. Germline values: CDR1 DFQATT, CDR2 SNEGSKA (reference sequence). The CDR3 is 14 residues long.

The table lists this clonotype with many counts. The J gene is TRBJ2-7, the V gene TRBV28, with TRBD1 matching over 7 bases. CDR3 size: 13 residues. CDR1 is MDHEN, CDR2 SYDVKM, per germline. Trimming at V came to 6 bases and at J to 2 bases, leaving 4 bases not matched to a gene. The CDR3 here is CASRTGITYEQYF. Here the CDR3 DNA reads TGTGCCAGCAGGACAGGGATCACCTACGAGCAGTACTTC.